This T cell receptor beta chain was observed in a study of response to subunit inactivated influenza vaccine. Study results and limitations: T cells newly recruited by each seasonal influenza vaccination are few, the authors suggested.

This clonotype has just a few counts. Its specificity is unknown. TCRdb re-called the RT-PCR reads through MiXCR, storing one row per CDR3 protein. The sample consists of 500,000 to 600,000 distinct CDR3 sequences, around 15% of them appearing once. The source is a man between 45 and 60 years old who received an inactivated influenza vaccine. Sequenced material: PBMCs from blood, taken 11 to 12 days after vaccination.

The CDR3 here is CASSLGGTGFYEQYF. CDR3 bases: TGTGCCAGCAGTTTAGGGGGGACAGGGTTCTACGAGCAGTACTTC. The V and J genes are TRBV28 and TRBJ2-7, with TRBD1 matching 9 bases. The CDR3 spans 15 residues. Germline assignment: CDR1 MDHEN and CDR2 SYDVKM. V lost 2 bases, J lost 3 bases, and 5 bases stayed unmatched.